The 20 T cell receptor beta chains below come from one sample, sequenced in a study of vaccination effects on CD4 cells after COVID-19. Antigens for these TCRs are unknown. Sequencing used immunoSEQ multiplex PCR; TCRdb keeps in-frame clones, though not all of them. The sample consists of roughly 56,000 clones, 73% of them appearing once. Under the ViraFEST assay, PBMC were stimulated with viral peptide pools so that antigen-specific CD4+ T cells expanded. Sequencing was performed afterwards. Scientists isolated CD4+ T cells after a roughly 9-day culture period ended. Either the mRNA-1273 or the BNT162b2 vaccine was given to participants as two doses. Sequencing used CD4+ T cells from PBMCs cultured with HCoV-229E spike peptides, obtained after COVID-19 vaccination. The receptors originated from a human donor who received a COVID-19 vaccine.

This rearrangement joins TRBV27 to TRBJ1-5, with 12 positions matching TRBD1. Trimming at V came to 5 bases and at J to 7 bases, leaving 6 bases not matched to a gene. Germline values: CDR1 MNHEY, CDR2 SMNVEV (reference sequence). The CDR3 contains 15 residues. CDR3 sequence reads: CASSPGTGGFQPQHF. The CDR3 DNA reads TGTGCCAGCAGTCCCGGGACAGGGGGCTTCCAGCCCCAGCATTTT.

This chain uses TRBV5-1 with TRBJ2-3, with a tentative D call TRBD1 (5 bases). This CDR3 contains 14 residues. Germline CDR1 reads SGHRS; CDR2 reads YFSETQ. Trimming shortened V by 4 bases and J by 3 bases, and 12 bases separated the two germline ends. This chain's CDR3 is CASSHWTRTDTQYF. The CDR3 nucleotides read TGCGCCAGCAGCCATTGGACAAGGACAGATACGCAGTATTTT.

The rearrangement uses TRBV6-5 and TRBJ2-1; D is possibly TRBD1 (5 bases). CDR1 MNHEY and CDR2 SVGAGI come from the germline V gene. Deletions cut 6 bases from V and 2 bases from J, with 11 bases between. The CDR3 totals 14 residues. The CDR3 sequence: CASRADRTYNEQFF. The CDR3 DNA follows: TGTGCCAGCAGAGCCGACAGAACCTACAATGAGCAGTTCTTC.

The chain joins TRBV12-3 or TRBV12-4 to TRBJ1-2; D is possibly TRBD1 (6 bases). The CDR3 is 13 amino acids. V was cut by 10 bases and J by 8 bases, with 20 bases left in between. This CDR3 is CAIRNVSGQGYTF. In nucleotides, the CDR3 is TGTGCCATCAGAAATGTTTCAGGACAGGGCTACACCTTC.

Here the CDR3 reads CATSQGGRGSNQPQHF. The CDR3 nucleotides read TGTGCCACCAGTCAAGGTGGCAGGGGGAGCAATCAGCCCCAGCATTTT. V usage is TRBV24-1 and J usage is TRBJ1-5; 7 nucleotides align to TRBD1. CDR3 length: 16 amino acids. In germline, CDR1 is KGHDR, CDR2 SFDVKD. V shed 6 bases, J shed 1 base, and the junction held 8 bases outside the gene matches.

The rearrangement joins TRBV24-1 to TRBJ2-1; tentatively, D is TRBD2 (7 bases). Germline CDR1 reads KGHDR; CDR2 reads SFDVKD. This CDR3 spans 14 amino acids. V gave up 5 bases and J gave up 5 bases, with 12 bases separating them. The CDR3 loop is CATSAGGGHNEQFF. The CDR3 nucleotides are TGTGCCACCAGTGCGGGGGGCGGACACAATGAGCAGTTCTTC.

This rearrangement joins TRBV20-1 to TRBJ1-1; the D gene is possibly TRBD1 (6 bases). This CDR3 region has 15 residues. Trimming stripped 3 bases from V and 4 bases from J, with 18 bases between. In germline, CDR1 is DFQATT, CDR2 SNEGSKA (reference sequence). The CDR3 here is CSASPGMGGGTEAFF. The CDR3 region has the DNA TGCAGTGCTAGTCCCGGGATGGGAGGGGGCACTGAAGCTTTCTTT.

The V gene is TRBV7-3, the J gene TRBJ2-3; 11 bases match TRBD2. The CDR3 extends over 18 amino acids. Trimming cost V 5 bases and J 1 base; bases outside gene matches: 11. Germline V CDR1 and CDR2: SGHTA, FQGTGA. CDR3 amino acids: CASSGGFSLAGGTDTQYF. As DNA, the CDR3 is TGTGCCAGCAGCGGGGGCTTCTCACTAGCGGGGGGCACAGATACGCAGTATTTT.

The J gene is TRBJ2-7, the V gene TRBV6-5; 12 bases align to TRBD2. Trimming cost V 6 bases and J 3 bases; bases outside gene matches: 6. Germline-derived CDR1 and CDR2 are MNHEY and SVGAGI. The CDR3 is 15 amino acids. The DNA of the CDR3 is TGTGCCAGCAGCCCAGGACTAGCGGGGATCTACGAGCAGTACGTC. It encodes CASSPGLAGIYEQYV.

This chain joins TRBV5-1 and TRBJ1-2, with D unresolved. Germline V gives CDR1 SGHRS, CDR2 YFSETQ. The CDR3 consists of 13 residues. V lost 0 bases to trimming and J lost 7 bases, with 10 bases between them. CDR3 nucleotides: TGCGCCAGCAGCTTGGGGCAAGGTGTTGGCTACACCTTC. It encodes CASSLGQGVGYTF.

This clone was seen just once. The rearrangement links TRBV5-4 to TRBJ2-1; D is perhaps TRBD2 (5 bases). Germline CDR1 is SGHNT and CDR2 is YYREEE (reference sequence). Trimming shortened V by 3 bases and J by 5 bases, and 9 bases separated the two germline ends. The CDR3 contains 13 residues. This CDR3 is CASSSGLNNEQFF. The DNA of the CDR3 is TGTGCCAGCAGCTCCGGACTGAACAATGAGCAGTTCTTC.

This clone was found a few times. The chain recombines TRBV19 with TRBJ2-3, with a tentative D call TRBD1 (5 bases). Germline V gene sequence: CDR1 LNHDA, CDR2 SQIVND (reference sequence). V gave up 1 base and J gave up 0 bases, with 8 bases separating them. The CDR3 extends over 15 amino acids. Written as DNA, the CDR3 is TGTGCCAGTAGTATAGCGCCAGGGAGCACAGATACGCAGTATTTT. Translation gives CASSIAPGSTDTQYF.

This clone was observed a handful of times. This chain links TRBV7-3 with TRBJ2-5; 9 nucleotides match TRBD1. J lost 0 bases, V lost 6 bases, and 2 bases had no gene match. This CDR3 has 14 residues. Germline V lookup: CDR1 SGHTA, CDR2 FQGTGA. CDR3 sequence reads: CASSRDRDQETQYF. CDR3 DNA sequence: TGTGCCAGCAGTCGGGACAGGGACCAAGAGACCCAGTACTTC. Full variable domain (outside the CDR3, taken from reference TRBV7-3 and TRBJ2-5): GAGVSQTPSNKVTEKGKYVELRCDPISGHTALYWYRQSLGQGPEFLIYFQGTGAADDSGLPNDRFFAVRPEGSVSTLKIQRTERGDSAVYLCASSRDRDQETQYFGPGTRLLVL.

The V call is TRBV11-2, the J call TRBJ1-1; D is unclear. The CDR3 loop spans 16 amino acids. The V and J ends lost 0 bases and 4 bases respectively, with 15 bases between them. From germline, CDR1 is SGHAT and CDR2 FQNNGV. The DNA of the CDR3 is TGTGCCAGCAGCTTAGAGGGTGGCAGGAGCGCCACTGAAGCTTTCTTT. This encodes CASSLEGGRSATEAFF. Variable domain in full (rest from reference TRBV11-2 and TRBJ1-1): EAGVAQSPRYKIIEKRQSVAFWCNPISGHATLYWYQQILGQGPKLLIQFQNNGVVDDSQLPKDRFSAERLKGVDSTLKIQPAKLEDSAVYLCASSLEGGRSATEAFFGQGTRLTVV.

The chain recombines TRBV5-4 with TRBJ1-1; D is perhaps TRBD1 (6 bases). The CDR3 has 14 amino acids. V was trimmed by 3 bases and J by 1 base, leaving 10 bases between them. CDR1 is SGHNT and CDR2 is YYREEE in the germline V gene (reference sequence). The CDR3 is CASSYDRSNTEAFF. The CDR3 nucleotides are TGTGCCAGCAGCTATGACAGGTCGAACACTGAAGCTTTCTTT.

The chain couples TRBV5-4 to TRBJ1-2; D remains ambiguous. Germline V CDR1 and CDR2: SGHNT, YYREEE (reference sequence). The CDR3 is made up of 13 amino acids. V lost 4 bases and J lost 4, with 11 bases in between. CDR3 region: CASSREPVYGYTF. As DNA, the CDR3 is TGTGCCAGCAGCCGGGAGCCCGTCTATGGCTACACCTTC.

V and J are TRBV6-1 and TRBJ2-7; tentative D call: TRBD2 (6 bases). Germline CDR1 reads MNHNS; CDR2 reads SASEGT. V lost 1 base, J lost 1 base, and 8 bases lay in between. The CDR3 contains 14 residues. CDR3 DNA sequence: TGTGCCAGCAGTGAAGTCGGGGGATCCTACGAGCAGTACGTC. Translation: CASSEVGGSYEQYV.

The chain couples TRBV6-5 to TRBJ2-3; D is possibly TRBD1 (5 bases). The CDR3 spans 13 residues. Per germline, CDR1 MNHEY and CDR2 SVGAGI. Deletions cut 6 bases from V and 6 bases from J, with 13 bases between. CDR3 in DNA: TGTGCCAGCAGGACTCCAGGGCAGGATACGCAGTATTTT. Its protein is CASRTPGQDTQYF.

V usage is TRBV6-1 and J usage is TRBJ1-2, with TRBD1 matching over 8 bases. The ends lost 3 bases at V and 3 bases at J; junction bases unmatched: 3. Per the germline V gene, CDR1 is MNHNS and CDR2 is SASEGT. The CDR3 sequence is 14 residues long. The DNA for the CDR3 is TGTGCCAGCAGTGAGGCAGGGGGCCACTATGGCTACACCTTC. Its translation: CASSEAGGHYGYTF.

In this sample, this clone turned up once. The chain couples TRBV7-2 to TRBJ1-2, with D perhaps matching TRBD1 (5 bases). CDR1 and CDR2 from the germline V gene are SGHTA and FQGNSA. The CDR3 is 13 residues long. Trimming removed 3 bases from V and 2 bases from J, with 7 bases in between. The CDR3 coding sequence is TGTGCCAGCAGCTTGACAGAAAACTATGGCTACACCTTC. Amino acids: CASSLTENYGYTF.